A single sample is the source of the 30 T cell receptor beta chains below, sequenced in a study of blood T cells in healthy people across ages. Combining a sample-barcoded 5' primer with a J-beta primer mix, a second PCR ran for about 7 to 11 cycles. Using its own MiXCR run on the 5' RACE reads, TCRdb lists one record per CDR3 protein. The table includes approximately 800,000 distinct CDR3 sequences, over 45% detected once. Sequencing input: blood. These receptors all stem from a man aged 25-45 years in good health.

The chain joins TRBV7-7 to TRBJ2-2, with D maybe TRBD2 (5 bases). V lost 4 bases and J 5 bases, leaving 11 bases between the germline ends. The CDR3 extends over 14 amino acids. Germline CDR1 is SSHAT and CDR2 is FNYEAQ (reference sequence). The CDR3 nucleotides are TGTGCCAGCAGCTATAACCCGGGAACCGGGGAGCTGTTTTTT. It codes for CASSYNPGTGELFF. The whole variable domain, filled in from reference TRBV7-7 and TRBJ2-2, reads GAGVSQSPRYKVTKRGQDVTLRCDPISSHATLYWYQQALGQGPEFLTYFNYEAQPDKSGLPSDRFSAERPEGSISTLTIQRTEQRDSAMYRCASSYNPGTGELFFGEGSRLTVL.

This clonotype was counted many times. The chain uses TRBV5-1 and TRBJ2-1; 11 bases fit TRBD2. Germline CDR1 and CDR2: SGHRS and YFSETQ. There are 15 residues in the CDR3. V gave up 4 bases and J gave up 3 bases; unmatched junction bases: 3. This CDR3 reads CASSPGLAGYNEQFF. DNA for the CDR3: TGCGCCAGCAGCCCAGGACTAGCGGGCTACAATGAGCAGTTCTTC.

The J gene is TRBJ2-3, the V gene TRBV20-1; D could derive from TRBD1 or TRBD2 (5 bases each). This CDR3 has 14 residues. Germline lookup yields CDR1 DFQATT and CDR2 SNEGSKA (reference sequence). The germline V and J ends were trimmed by 5 bases and 0 bases, with 12 bases remaining between them. The CDR3 region is CSACAEGSTDTQYF. As DNA, the CDR3 is TGCAGTGCTTGCGCTGAGGGGAGCACAGATACGCAGTATTTT.

The V and J genes are TRBV12-3 or TRBV12-4 and TRBJ1-2; D perhaps matches TRBD1 (5 bases). V was trimmed by 3 bases and J by 8 bases, leaving 10 bases between them. CDR3 length equals 12 residues. CDR3 sequence reads: CASSFGAEGYTF. The CDR3 DNA follows: TGTGCCAGCAGTTTCGGGGCAGAGGGCTACACCTTC.

This clonotype was found many times. The gene calls are TRBV7-2 and TRBJ1-2, with TRBD1 matching 7 bases. CDR3 length: 12 residues. J lost 5 bases, V lost 3 bases, and 0 bases had no gene match. Germline V gives CDR1 SGHTA, CDR2 FQGNSA. The CDR3 loop is CASSLTGYGYTF. The CDR3 DNA sequence: TGTGCCAGCAGCTTGACAGGGTATGGCTACACCTTC.

Remarks on this clonotype: A single base separates this from a much larger clone, so it may be a read error. The chain employs TRBV29-1 and TRBJ1-2; possible D gene TRBD1, 5 bases. This CDR3 spans 13 amino acids. Per germline, CDR1 SQVTM and CDR2 ANQGSEA. V shed 0 bases and J shed 8 bases, with 13 bases lying between them. The CDR3 loop reads CSVEEGEGRGYTF. The CDR3 DNA sequence: TGCAGCGTTGAAGAGGGGGAGGGAAGGGGCTACACCTTC.

This clonotype appeared a few times. The gene calls are TRBV29-1 and TRBJ2-7; D not resolved. Germline V lookup: CDR1 SQVTM, CDR2 ANQGSEA. Trimming cost V 4 bases and J 3 bases, with 10 bases left between them. The CDR3 loop spans 12 amino acids. The CDR3 loop is CSVGVSYYEQYF. In DNA form, the CDR3 reads TGCAGCGTTGGGGTCAGTTACTACGAGCAGTACTTC.

This clonotype appeared a few times. This chain joins TRBV20-1 and TRBJ2-7; maybe TRBD1 (6 bases). Germline V CDR1 and CDR2: DFQATT, SNEGSKA (reference sequence). The CDR3 has 11 amino acids. Trimming took off 6 bases at V and 7 bases at J, with 13 bases between the two ends. This chain's CDR3 is CSANRVEEQYF. In DNA, the CDR3 is TGCAGTGCAAACAGGGTGGAGGAGCAGTACTTC.

This chain uses TRBV6-6 with TRBJ1-2; 7 bases are a match to TRBD1. Losses at the gene ends were 2 bases for V and 5 bases for J; bases not matched to a gene: 8. The length of the CDR3 is 15 residues. Germline-derived CDR1 and CDR2 are MNHNY and SVGAGI (reference sequence). For the CDR3, the DNA is TGTGCCAGCAGTTACACAAGTACAGGGGTTTATGGCTACACCTTC. Protein: CASSYTSTGVYGYTF.

The genes are TRBV7-9 and TRBJ2-7; 9 nucleotides align to TRBD1. Germline V gene lookup returns CDR1 SEHNR and CDR2 FQNEAQ (reference sequence). V lost 8 bases and J lost 2; bases outside the gene matches: 4. This CDR3 spans 13 amino acids. CDR3 residues: CASAGQGPYEQYF. In nucleotides, the CDR3 is TGTGCCAGCGCCGGACAGGGGCCCTACGAGCAGTACTTC.

The V and J genes are TRBV2 and TRBJ1-2; D is ambiguous. CDR3 length: 16 amino acids. Germline V CDR1 and CDR2: SNHLY, FYNNEI. Trimming removed 5 bases from V and 0 bases from J, with 16 bases in between. This chain's CDR3 is CASSLLRASANYGYTF. The CDR3 nucleotides read TGTGCCAGCAGTCTGCTCCGGGCGTCAGCTAACTATGGCTACACCTTC. Filled out from reference TRBV2 and TRBJ1-2, the complete variable domain reads EPEVTQTPSHQVTQMGQEVILRCVPISNHLYFYWYRQILGQKVEFLVSFYNNEISEKSEIFDDQFSVERPDGSNFTLKIRSTKLEDSAMYFCASSLLRASANYGYTFGSGTRLTVV.

This clonotype has just a few counts. The V and J genes are TRBV7-9 and TRBJ1-2; TRBD1 aligns across 7 bases. V lost 3 bases to trimming and J lost 1 base; unmatched junction nucleotides: 2. The CDR3 covers 14 residues. Per germline, CDR1 SEHNR and CDR2 FQNEAQ (reference sequence). The CDR3 coding sequence is TGTGCCAGCAGCTTCACAGGGGATAACTATGGCTACACCTTC. Protein: CASSFTGDNYGYTF.

The chain is built from TRBV29-1 and TRBJ1-1, with 9 bases aligning to TRBD1. Germline CDR1 and CDR2: SQVTM and ANQGSEA. CDR3 length equals 14 residues. The V gene end was trimmed by 4 bases and the J gene end by 4 bases; junction bases not matched to a gene: 7. Here the CDR3 reads CSVGEQGAGTEAFF. Here the CDR3 DNA reads TGCAGCGTTGGCGAACAGGGGGCTGGCACTGAAGCTTTCTTT.

The genes are TRBV20-1 and TRBJ2-5; D is ambiguous. The CDR3 runs to 13 residues. Germline V CDR1 and CDR2: DFQATT, SNEGSKA (reference sequence). V was pared by 0 bases and J by 5 bases, with 10 bases between. The CDR3 DNA reads as TGCAGTGCTAGAGATCGGGTACTGGAGACCCAGTACTTC. This translates into CSARDRVLETQYF.

The chain uses TRBV6-5 and TRBJ2-1; tentative D call: TRBD2 (6 bases). CDR1 and CDR2 from the germline V gene are MNHEY and SVGAGI. There are 12 residues in the CDR3. The ends were cut back, 2 bases at V and 15 bases at J, with 14 bases in the middle. CDR3 DNA: TGTGCCAGCAGTTACCCGGCGGGGCGCCCGTTCTTC. This gives the protein CASSYPAGRPFF.

The V and J genes are TRBV10-3 and TRBJ1-1; 8 nucleotides line up with TRBD1. The CDR3 is 13 residues long. With V trimmed by 5 bases and J by 4 bases, 3 bases remained unmatched. The germline gives CDR1 ENHRY, CDR2 SYGVKD. The CDR3 region has the DNA TGTGCCATCAGTAACAGGGGGGGCACTGAAGCTTTCTTT. Translated, it gives CAISNRGGTEAFF.

This clonotype has more than one count but fewer than ten. The rearrangement joins TRBV7-2 to TRBJ2-5, with 8 positions matching TRBD2. The J call is uncertain, as TRBJ2-7 better fits the DNA end. The CDR3 runs to 15 residues. Germline-derived CDR1 and CDR2 are SGHTA and FQGNSA. CDR3 DNA: TGTGCCAGCAGCTTAACGGGGGGGCCAGGGTACGAGCAGTACTTC. Protein: CASSLTGGPGYEQYF.

The V gene is TRBV7-9, the J gene TRBJ2-1, with 7 positions matching TRBD2. Trimming cost V 6 bases and J 3 bases; bases outside gene matches: 8. Germline CDR1 and CDR2: SEHNR and FQNEAQ (reference sequence). CDR3 size: 15 residues. This chain's CDR3 is CASRHGWGGYNEQFF. CDR3 bases: TGTGCCAGCAGGCACGGATGGGGGGGCTACAATGAGCAGTTCTTC. The whole variable domain, filled in from reference TRBV7-9 and TRBJ2-1, reads DTGVSQNPRHKITKRGQNVTFRCDPISEHNRLYWYRQTLGQGPEFLTYFQNEAQLEKSRLLSDRFSAERPKGSFSTLEIQRTEQGDSAMYLCASRHGWGGYNEQFFGPGTRLTVL.

The V and J genes are TRBV14 and TRBJ2-6; D ambiguous. The CDR3 contains 14 residues. Trimming took 4 bases from V and 3 from J, leaving 7 bases between them. CDR1 and CDR2 (germline): SGHDN, FVKESK. Written as DNA, the CDR3 is TGTGCCAGCAGCCCGACCGATGGGGCCAACGTCCTGACTTTC. Protein sequence: CASSPTDGANVLTF.

The chain carries TRBV20-1 and TRBJ2-4; possible D gene TRBD1, 5 bases. TRBJ2-7 explains the end of the DNA better; the J call may be wrong. Germline V gives CDR1 DFQATT, CDR2 SNEGSKA (reference sequence). The CDR3 sequence is 14 residues long. CDR3 loop: CSATDTLGAYEQYF. The CDR3 DNA sequence: TGCAGTGCTACGGACACCTTAGGGGCCTACGAGCAGTACTTC.

The chain is built from TRBV5-1 and TRBJ2-1; 9 positions agree with TRBD1. TRBJ2-7 matches the DNA end more closely, so the J call is doubtful. The CDR3 has 15 residues. Germline V gives CDR1 SGHRS, CDR2 YFSETQ. This chain's CDR3 is CASSLTGGGYNEQYF. The CDR3 coding sequence is TGCGCCAGCAGCTTGACAGGGGGCGGGTACAATGAGCAGTACTTC.

The chain links TRBV20-1 to TRBJ1-5, with 9 bases aligning to TRBD1. CDR1 and CDR2 from the germline V gene are DFQATT and SNEGSKA (reference sequence). CDR3 length: 15 residues. Losses at the gene ends were 6 bases for V and 7 bases for J; bases not matched to a gene: 13. The CDR3 is CSAGGTGWARQPQHF. For the CDR3, the DNA is TGCAGTGCGGGGGGGACAGGGTGGGCGAGACAGCCCCAGCATTTT.

This clonotype was found a few times. The chain employs TRBV27 and TRBJ2-5; D is undetermined. The J call may be incorrect, as the DNA end agrees better with TRBJ2-7. CDR3 size: 11 residues. The germline V gene has CDR1 MNHEY and CDR2 SMNVEV (reference sequence). CDR3 amino acids: CASRGRYEQYF. The CDR3 bases are TGTGCCAGCAGGGGTAGGTACGAGCAGTACTTC.

The chain has TRBV6-6 and TRBJ2-7; 13 bases match TRBD2. This CDR3 contains 17 residues. V lost 5 bases to trimming and J lost 1 base; unmatched junction nucleotides: 8. The germline gives CDR1 MNHNY, CDR2 SVGAGI (reference sequence). The CDR3 spells CASSLVTSGRVSYEQYF. CDR3 nucleotide sequence: TGTGCCAGCAGTCTGGTTACTAGCGGGAGGGTTTCCTACGAGCAGTACTTC.

The genes are TRBV28 and TRBJ1-1; D is possibly TRBD1 (6 bases). The CDR3 totals 13 residues. The ends were cut back, 6 bases at V and 6 bases at J, with 14 bases in the middle. Per the germline V gene, CDR1 is MDHEN and CDR2 is SYDVKM. The CDR3 DNA is TGTGCCAGCAGGGAGACAGGACGCGCTGAAGCTTTCTTT. This codes for CASRETGRAEAFF.

The chain couples TRBV4-3 to TRBJ2-3; a possible D gene is TRBD2 (6 bases). Germline values: CDR1 LGHNA, CDR2 YSLEER. V was cut by 1 base and J by 7 bases, with 27 bases left in between. CDR3 length: 19 amino acids. In nucleotides, the CDR3 is TGCGCCAGCAGCCAAGGGGGGGTTGTGGGAGGCCCCCGCACGAATACGCAGTATTTT. Its protein product is CASSQGGVVGGPRTNTQYF.

The chain employs TRBV28 and TRBJ2-4, with TRBD2 as a possible D gene (6 bases). The better agreement between TRBJ2-7 and the DNA end casts doubt on the J call. Germline V gives CDR1 MDHEN, CDR2 SYDVKM. The CDR3 extends over 13 amino acids. Here the CDR3 DNA reads TGTGCCAGCAAAGCCGCGGGGTACTACGAGCAGTACTTC. Translating it yields CASKAAGYYEQYF.

This clonotype was picked up one time. J is TRBJ2-2 and V is TRBV20-1; D is unclear. Trimming shortened V by 6 bases and J by 4 bases, and 9 bases separated the two germline ends. The V gene's germline CDR1 is DFQATT and CDR2 SNEGSKA (reference sequence). The CDR3 is 12 amino acids. CDR3 amino acids: CSAETPTGELFF. The CDR3 DNA is TGCAGTGCCGAAACCCCCACCGGGGAGCTGTTTTTT.

The chain recombines TRBV21-1 with TRBJ2-7. TRBV21-1 is labeled a pseudogene. This CDR3 contains 15 residues. CDR3 protein: CASSLKDSERDEQYF. In DNA form, the CDR3 reads TGTGCCAGCAGCCTCAAAGATTCTGAGCGCGACGAGCAGTACTTC.

V and J are TRBV10-3 and TRBJ2-5; 12 bases fit TRBD2. The CDR3 has 16 residues. Germline V gene lookup returns CDR1 ENHRY and CDR2 SYGVKD. The V and J ends lost 7 bases and 11 bases, in that order; junction bases with no gene match: 17. The CDR3 protein is CAIMPSTSGSNNEQYF. The CDR3, as DNA: TGTGCCATCATGCCTTCGACTAGCGGGAGCAACAATGAGCAGTACTTC.